This paragraph covers one T cell receptor beta chain sequence. No cognate antigen has been identified for it. Base quality data are lacking; no much larger clone is found one base away. This entry is derived from a study of T cell responses to AZD1222 COVID-19 vaccine (dated by TCRdb to the early 2020s). Broadly, across the study: A total of around 240 trial participants underwent TCR sequencing, of whom about 200 received two doses of AZD1222 and around 25 received two doses of the MenACWY control vaccine. Trial participants were enrolled by age into subgroups of 18-55, 56-69 and 70-plus years, and about 150, 27 and 61 TCR-sequenced participants, respectively, were included in these subgroups. The investigation overall reported the following: In the small 56-69-year group, the increase in depth fell short of significance, most likely because of low power. Reportedly, almost half of the unique spike-specific TCRs recognized epitopes lying outside the regions that are mutated in the B.1.351 and B.1.1.7 variants. Participants were mostly white British, with more females than males. The authors suggested clonal diversity may have been underestimated. The whole spike protein was spanned by vaccine-associated CD4 TCRs, and dominant responses were seen in regions 160-218 and 743-854. A significant rise in spike-specific TCR breadth and depth was observed after two AZD1222 doses relative to day 0 and relative to MenACWY recipients. No day 14 peak-response samples were available, so repertoires were characterized only after the peak T cell response. Conclusions about previously exposed vaccinees were limited because only six AZD1222 recipients were SARS-CoV-2 seropositive at baseline.

The CDR3 regions of human TCRbeta chains were analyzed by immunosequencing. The paper's processing steps were these. TCRs in the repertoires were matched against a reference library of SARS-CoV-2-specific TCRs that had been generated with the MIRA antigen-specificity platform. Breadth was defined as the fraction of unique TCRs that were SARS-CoV-2-associated. Depth was defined as the fraction of total T cells that were SARS-CoV-2-associated. Each spike-specific TCR was assigned to its reactive spike region and to a CD4 or CD8 class using the MIRA data. Log10-transformed breadth and depth values were compared by one-way ANOVA with Sidak's multiple comparisons tests. TCRdb obtained this table from immuneACCESS and retained in-frame rearrangements with V and J assigned. These tables miss some clones; where compared with another copy, unresolved V genes account for less than half of the shortfall, and the remainder is unexplained. That table supplies the V and J calls and clone size; D and trimming were determined from the DNA. This sample gives about 150,000 clones in total; roughly nine tenths of them show up just once. The biggest ten clones account for 3.8% of the sample.

What this sample's time point label stands for: about 28 days (+/-7) after the second vaccine dose. Because spike-specific TCR depth and breadth did not differ between the two schedules, AZD1222 recipients who got a second dose at roughly 4 weeks were pooled with those who got a second dose at roughly 12 weeks. Vaccinee samples were obtained from the UK trials COV001 and COV002, which included a single-blind randomized controlled phase 2/3 trial of AZD1222 (ChAdOx1 nCoV-19) in healthy adults. For TCRbeta chain sequencing, PBMC samples from trial participants were taken at day 0 and at day 28 after the second dose. Counted from cysteine to phenylalanine, this CDR3 has 14 amino acids. Just CDR3 DNA is preserved here, 42 bases in frame from base 1. Between the V and J ends, shortened by 0 bases and 2 bases respectively, the junction contains 7 bases. CDR1 and CDR2, per the germline V gene (reference sequence), are SGHNT and YYREEE.

The clonotype comes from an adult who received the AZD1222 COVID-19 vaccine. The rearranged chain carries TRBV5-4 and TRBJ2-3; no D segment can be confidently identified. Material: peripheral blood, obtained 28 days after the second AZD1222 dose. Here is the DNA: TGTGCCAGCAGCTTGGGCCTACCCACAGATACGCAGTATTTT. This gives the protein CASSLGLPTDTQYF.